This T cell receptor (beta chain) was profiled in a study of blood T cell repertoires in COVID-19. Study summary: The study drew acute and convalescent COVID-19 samples from the United States, Italy and Spain. In each case, the material was cDNA or gDNA derived from T cells, B-cell-depleted T cells, or PBMCs.

Methods used by the authors: Counts of nucleated cells, estimated from reference gene primer amplification, were obtained. The table came from immunoSEQ multiplex PCR; TCRdb's copy has only in-frame clones and leaves some out. The DNA was the basis for D and trimming; V, J and clone size are from that table. Of approximately 170,000 clones listed, roughly nine tenths are singletons. Notes on this clone: At one end, the junction sequence differs from germline, possibly due to a read error.

This CDR3 comprises 17 residues. Per the germline V gene, CDR1 is SSHAT and CDR2 is FNYEAQ (reference sequence). Seattle's enrolled individuals joined amid active infection and were then monitored longitudinally. This clonotype was sampled from a woman aged 55-70 years with COVID-19, enrolled during active disease. V usage is TRBV7-7 and J usage is TRBJ1-5; TRBD1 matches at 11 bases. Sequencing input: peripheral blood. The CDR3 region is CASSRGQGVISNQPQHF. The CDR3 DNA is TGTGCTAGCAGCCGGGGACAGGGGGTCATTAGCAATCAGCCCCAGCATTTT.